What follows are 25 T cell receptor beta chains derived from one specimen sequenced in a study of shared T cell receptors in the human thymus. TCRdb keeps only in-frame clones here, not all; method: immunoSEQ multiplex PCR. The profile shows 720,000 or so clones, over 75% of them singletons. Separately, the same data were catalogued under a study of human thymus T cells.

Sample: thymocytes. The receptors stem from a girl under three years old with a congenital heart defect.

Remarks on this clone: Other DNA variants within this sample encode the same CDR3. CDR3 residues: CSARGGEAFF. The CDR3 bases are TGCAGTGCTAGGGGGGGTGAAGCTTTCTTT. The rearrangement links TRBV20-1 to TRBJ1-1; weak D call: TRBD1 (5 bases). The CDR3 has 10 amino acids. Trimming stripped 3 bases from V and 7 bases from J, with 6 bases between. Germline lookup yields CDR1 DFQATT and CDR2 SNEGSKA (reference sequence).

This chain connects TRBV4-1 to TRBJ2-7; TRBD1 aligns across 9 bases. V shed 1 base and J 4 bases; nucleotides not matched to a gene: 5. The germline V gene has CDR1 MGHRA and CDR2 YSYEKL. The CDR3 has 15 residues. The CDR3 spells CASSQVPGQGYEQYF. The CDR3 DNA follows: TGCGCCAGCAGCCAAGTCCCGGGACAGGGTTACGAGCAGTACTTC.

The gene calls are TRBV2 and TRBJ2-3; 12 bases match TRBD2. This CDR3 region has 17 residues. Germline V lookup: CDR1 SNHLY, CDR2 FYNNEI. J was trimmed by 2 bases and V by 1 base; bases with no gene match: 4. The CDR3 DNA follows: TGTGCCAGCAGTGAAGGGAGACTAGCGGGGGACACAGATACGCAGTATTTT. It translates to CASSEGRLAGDTDTQYF.

Here the CDR3 DNA reads TGTGCCAGCAGTGGACAGGGGGCGACCAAAAACATTCAGTACTTC. Amino acid sequence: CASSGQGATKNIQYF. The chain uses TRBV28 and TRBJ2-4, with 11 bases lining up with TRBD1. The junction had 2 bases not matched to a gene; V was cut back by 5 bases and J by 2 bases. Germline V gene sequence: CDR1 MDHEN, CDR2 SYDVKM. This CDR3 comprises 15 residues.

The chain couples TRBV18 to TRBJ1-1; TRBD1 matches 7 bases. The J segment lost 5 bases and the V segment lost 0 bases, leaving 3 bases of the junction unmatched. Germline CDR1 is KGHSH and CDR2 is LQKENI. The length of the CDR3 is 14 residues. The CDR3 nucleotides are TGTGCCAGCTCACCACCGACAGGGAAGACTGAAGCTTTCTTT. It yields the protein CASSPPTGKTEAFF.

The chain combines TRBV27 with TRBJ1-5; D gene ambiguous. Trimming removed 3 bases at V and 6 bases at J, with 9 bases between. The germline CDR1 and CDR2 sequences are MNHEY and SMNVEV (reference sequence). The CDR3 runs 13 residues. The CDR3 DNA reads as TGTGCCAGCAGTTTGGAGGTTGGTCAGCCCCAGCATTTT. Protein product: CASSLEVGQPQHF.

This chain uses TRBV19 with TRBJ1-3; 8 bases align to TRBD1. The germline gives CDR1 LNHDA, CDR2 SQIVND (reference sequence). The CDR3 totals 17 residues. V lost 3 bases and J lost 3; bases outside the gene matches: 10. As DNA, the CDR3 is TGTGCCAGTAGTATCTCGGGGCAGGGGGCGGGTGGAAACACCATATATTTT. It specifies CASSISGQGAGGNTIYF.

This clone was picked up a small number of times. The chain couples TRBV5-1 to TRBJ2-1, with D possibly TRBD2 on 6 matching bases. Germline V gene lookup returns CDR1 SGHRS and CDR2 YFSETQ. Trimming left V 1 base short and J 7 bases short, with 18 bases between. The CDR3 covers 16 residues. CDR3 amino acids: CASSLCNQLAINEQFF. The CDR3 DNA reads TGCGCCAGCAGCTTGTGTAACCAACTAGCAATAAATGAGCAGTTCTTC.

The chain has TRBV9 and TRBJ2-7; D might be TRBD1 (5 bases). There are 15 residues in the CDR3. Trimming removed 5 bases from V and 6 bases from J, with 21 bases in between. Germline V gene lookup returns CDR1 SGDLS and CDR2 YYNGEE. The CDR3 DNA is TGTGCCAGCAGTCCCGCGGAACAGGAGCTGTGCGAGCAGTACTTC. It encodes CASSPAEQELCEQYF.

The chain combines TRBV20-1 with TRBJ1-2; D not resolved. The germline V gene encodes CDR1 DFQATT and CDR2 SNEGSKA (reference sequence). This CDR3 has 10 residues. V shed 3 bases and J shed 6 bases, with 5 bases lying between them. CDR3 sequence (DNA): TGCAGTGCTAGTCCAAATGGCTACACCTTC. It encodes CSASPNGYTF.

For this clone: At one end, the junction sequence differs from germline, possibly due to a read error. The chain links TRBV7-7 to TRBJ2-1; maybe TRBD1 (5 bases). The CDR3 sequence is 13 residues long. Germline V gene sequence: CDR1 SSHAT, CDR2 FNYEAQ (reference sequence). The CDR3 spells CASSLAGMDEQFF. CDR3 DNA: TGTGCTAGCAGCTTGGCAGGGATGGATGAGCAGTTCTTC. Drawing the rest from reference TRBV7-7 and TRBJ2-1, the complete variable domain is GAGVSQSPRYKVTKRGQDVTLRCDPISSHATLYWYQQALGQGPEFLTYFNYEAQPDKSGLPSDRFSAERPEGSISTLTIQRTEQRDSAMYRCASSLAGMDEQFFGPGTRLTVL.

The rearrangement joins TRBV5-1 to TRBJ1-2; 8 nucleotides match TRBD1. The germline gives CDR1 SGHRS, CDR2 YFSETQ. J lost 8 bases, V lost 5 bases, and 8 bases had no gene match. There are 13 residues in the CDR3. The CDR3 DNA follows: TGCGCCAGCAGACATGACAGGGGAGAAGGCTACACCTTC. Protein: CASRHDRGEGYTF.

V and J are TRBV27 and TRBJ1-5; possible D gene TRBD1, 6 bases. Trimming stripped 2 bases from V and 2 bases from J, with 13 bases between. Germline assignment: CDR1 MNHEY and CDR2 SMNVEV (reference sequence). This CDR3 has 16 residues. The CDR3 is CASSLNVWGRNQPQHF. The CDR3 DNA follows: TGTGCCAGCAGTTTAAATGTTTGGGGGCGCAATCAGCCCCAGCATTTT.

The rearrangement uses TRBV5-1 and TRBJ2-5, with D perhaps TRBD2 (6 bases). The germline V and J ends were trimmed by 7 bases and 4 bases, with 14 bases remaining between them. CDR3 length: 13 amino acids. Germline loops: CDR1 SGHRS, CDR2 YFSETQ. In DNA, the CDR3 is TGCGCCAGCTTTTTTTTCGGGGGAGAGACCCAGTACTTC. Translation: CASFFFGGETQYF.

V gene TRBV4-1 combines with J gene TRBJ2-4; weak D call: TRBD2 (5 bases). CDR1 MGHRA and CDR2 YSYEKL come from the germline V gene. V lost 1 base and J 0 bases, leaving 10 bases between the germline ends. This CDR3 contains 16 residues. The DNA for the CDR3 is TGCGCCAGCAGCCAAGGGTTAGCGCTAGCCAAAAACATTCAGTACTTC. It yields the protein CASSQGLALAKNIQYF.

This clone came up once. This sequence joins TRBV5-1 and TRBJ1-6; D gene uncertain. Trimming stripped 2 bases from V and 1 base from J, with 7 bases between. This CDR3 is 15 amino acids long. The V gene's germline CDR1 is SGHRS and CDR2 YFSETQ. DNA for the CDR3: TGCGCCAGCAGCTTAAGCAGGTCCTATAATTCACCCCTCCACTTT. It codes for CASSLSRSYNSPLHF.

The CDR3 loop is CASSRNWGRETPPMTEFSGTQYF. The CDR3 nucleotides read TGTGCCAGCAGCCGTAACTGGGGCAGGGAAACCCCCCCTATGACAGAGTTTAGTGGTACGCAGTATTTT. The chain employs TRBV14 and TRBJ2-3, with TRBD1 as a possible D gene (5 bases). V was cut by 4 bases and J by 8 bases, with 43 bases left in between. CDR1 and CDR2 (germline): SGHDN, FVKESK. The CDR3 is 23 amino acids.

V is TRBV21-1 and J is TRBJ2-5; the table's D call of TRBD1 was not tested on the DNA. TRBV21-1 is an annotated pseudogene. This CDR3 has 13 amino acids. In DNA, the CDR3 is TGTGCCAGCGGCCCAGTGGTGAAAGAGACCCAGTACTTC. Residues: CASGPVVKETQYF.

The V call is TRBV6-1, the J call TRBJ1-2; tentatively, D is TRBD1 (6 bases). The CDR3 spans 13 residues. Trimming removed 11 bases at V and 7 bases at J, with 20 bases between. The germline V gene has CDR1 MNHNS and CDR2 SASEGT. The chain's CDR3 is CAGRYTGMTGYTF. The CDR3, as DNA: TGTGCCGGACGTTACACAGGGATGACTGGCTACACCTTC.

The V call is TRBV2, the J call TRBJ1-2; 7 bases line up with TRBD1. This CDR3 spans 15 amino acids. Germline values: CDR1 SNHLY, CDR2 FYNNEI. V lost 8 bases, J lost 6 bases, and 15 bases stayed unmatched. The CDR3 loop is CASVWLVGGANGYTF. DNA of the CDR3: TGTGCCAGCGTGTGGTTGGTAGGGGGCGCGAATGGCTACACCTTC. Supplemented by reference TRBV2 and TRBJ1-2, the full variable domain reads EPEVTQTPSHQVTQMGQEVILRCVPISNHLYFYWYRQILGQKVEFLVSFYNNEISEKSEIFDDQFSVERPDGSNFTLKIRSTKLEDSAMYFCASVWLVGGANGYTFGSGTRLTVV.

V usage is TRBV4-1 and J usage is TRBJ2-3; 7 positions match TRBD1. The V gene end was trimmed by 4 bases and the J gene end by 0 bases; junction bases not matched to a gene: 7. From germline, CDR1 is MGHRA and CDR2 YSYEKL. The CDR3 has 16 amino acids. CDR3 protein: CASSRPGTASTDTQYF. The CDR3 DNA sequence: TGCGCCAGCAGCCGTCCCGGGACAGCCAGCACAGATACGCAGTATTTT.

The rearrangement links TRBV29-1 to TRBJ2-7, with D possibly matching TRBD1 (6 bases). V dropped 5 bases and J dropped 5 bases, with 10 bases sitting between them. The germline CDR1 and CDR2 sequences are SQVTM and ANQGSEA. The CDR3 sequence is 11 residues long. CDR3 sequence: CSVFGGHEQYF. The CDR3 nucleotides read TGCAGCGTTTTTGGGGGCCACGAGCAGTACTTC.

The rearrangement uses TRBV7-2 and TRBJ1-1, with TRBD1 matching over 8 bases. With V trimmed by 3 bases and J by 1 base, 10 bases remained unmatched. The CDR3 consists of 17 residues. Looked up from germline, CDR1 is SGHTA and CDR2 is FQGNSA. CDR3 sequence (DNA): TGTGCCAGCAGCTTTAGGATCAGGGGGCTGAGGAACACTGAAGCTTTCTTT. This encodes CASSFRIRGLRNTEAFF.

This chain uses TRBV15 with TRBJ2-7; TRBD1 matches at 8 bases. With V trimmed by 1 base and J by 3 bases, 8 bases remained unmatched. The CDR3 consists of 16 residues. CDR1 and CDR2 (germline): LNHNV, YYDKDF (reference sequence). The CDR3 here is CATSRVGRGLIYEQYF. The DNA for the CDR3 is TGTGCCACCAGCAGAGTAGGCAGGGGGCTGATCTACGAGCAGTACTTC. The full variable domain, in which reference TRBV15 and TRBJ2-7 provide the parts outside the CDR3, is DAMVIQNPRYQVTQFGKPVTLSCSQTLNHNVMYWYQQKSSQAPKLLFHYYDKDFNNEADTPDNFQSRRPNTSFCFLDIRSPGLGDTAMYLCATSRVGRGLIYEQYFGPGTRLTVT.

The J gene is TRBJ2-3, the V gene TRBV4-1; possible D gene TRBD1, 5 bases. CDR3 length equals 16 residues. Looked up from germline, CDR1 is MGHRA and CDR2 is YSYEKL. V was clipped by 0 bases and J by 6 bases, with 16 bases between them. CDR3 in DNA: TGCGCCAGCAGCCAAGACCCGAACAGGTGGTGGGATACGCAGTATTTT. The encoded protein is CASSQDPNRWWDTQYF.